This TCR beta chain was identified in a study of tumour-infiltrating T cells in Burkitt lymphoma. For the study at large: All epidemiological Burkitt lymphoma subtypes were represented in the cohort. Survival, overall and progression-free, tracked with productive clonality.

The CDR3 sequence is 12 residues long. The V gene's germline CDR1 is MNHNS and CDR2 SASEGT. TCRdb keeps only in-frame clones here, not all; method: immunoSEQ multiplex PCR. The sample carries 500 to 600 clones, roughly 19% recorded once. Findings and caveats of the study: Several public clonotypes recurred in numerous Burkitt lymphoma patients.

For this clone: What it recognizes is unknown. One junction end disagrees with the germline gene, perhaps due to a read error.

Input material: tumor tissue. The sequence was collected from a human donor with Burkitt lymphoma. The V call is TRBV6-1, the J call TRBJ1-3; D may be TRBD1 (6 bases). DNA of the CDR3: TGTGCCAGCAGCGAAGGGGGGGGGACCATATATTTT. Amino acids: CASSEGGGTIYF.